The 24 T cell receptor beta chains reported below all come from one sample, sequenced in a study of shared clonotypes between healthy human individuals. Sequencing used immunoSEQ multiplex PCR; TCRdb keeps in-frame clones, though not all of them. The sample holds about 600,000 clones, roughly four fifths seen once. Sequenced: PBMCs. The receptor set was obtained from a woman aged 40-49 years in good health. Some clones in this sample may be carry-over from other donors' samples.

This chain links TRBV5-4 with TRBJ1-2; TRBD1 aligns across 9 bases. The CDR3 is 14 residues long. Germline values: CDR1 SGHNT, CDR2 YYREEE (reference sequence). J lost 1 base, V lost 4 bases, and 2 bases had no gene match. The CDR3, as DNA: TGTGCCAGCAGCCAGGGACAGGGTAACTATGGCTACACCTTC. It yields the protein CASSQGQGNYGYTF.

This clone has ten or more counts. The chain employs TRBV6-1 and TRBJ1-2; D perhaps matches TRBD1 (6 bases). Germline-derived CDR1 and CDR2 are MNHNS and SASEGT. V was clipped by 7 bases and J by 7 bases, with 16 bases between them. This CDR3 is built from 13 residues. The CDR3 loop is CASTFSGVGGYTF. Here the CDR3 DNA reads TGTGCCAGCACCTTCTCAGGGGTTGGTGGCTACACCTTC.

This clone was recorded once. J is TRBJ2-1 and V is TRBV2; 7 positions match TRBD1. V was pared by 8 bases and J by 9 bases, with 7 bases of the junction left unmatched. In germline, CDR1 is SNHLY, CDR2 FYNNEI. CDR3 length: 12 amino acids. CDR3 coding DNA: TGTGCCAGCGGGACAGAGACCAGTGAGCAGTTCTTC. This gives the protein CASGTETSEQFF.

This chain joins TRBV4-3 and TRBJ2-1; the match to TRBD2 covers 7 bases. The CDR3 consists of 15 residues. The germline CDR1 and CDR2 sequences are LGHNA and YSLEER. J gave up 5 bases and V 4 bases, and 8 bases lay outside the gene matches. The CDR3 DNA is TGCGCCAGCAGCCCCTGGGAGGGAGAGAACAATGAGCAGTTCTTC. It codes for CASSPWEGENNEQFF.

The gene calls are TRBV30 and TRBJ2-7; 7 nucleotides agree with TRBD2. Germline V lookup: CDR1 GTSNPN, CDR2 SVGIG (reference sequence). The ends lost 1 base at V and 3 bases at J; junction bases unmatched: 3. The CDR3 extends over 13 amino acids. This CDR3 is CAWSEGTIYEQYF. CDR3 sequence (DNA): TGTGCCTGGAGTGAGGGGACTATCTACGAGCAGTACTTC.

This chain links TRBV15 with TRBJ2-1; D gene uncertain. Trimming left V 0 bases short and J 7 bases short, with 19 bases between. CDR1 is LNHNV and CDR2 is YYDKDF in the germline V gene (reference sequence). This CDR3 is 17 amino acids long. In DNA form, the CDR3 reads TGTGCCACCAGCAGAGATTCGAGTGGGCTTCTTCGAAATGAGCAGTTCTTC. This sequence encodes CATSRDSSGLLRNEQFF.

Worth noting for this clone: Other DNA sequences in this sample translate to the same CDR3. The V gene is TRBV7-7, the J gene TRBJ2-1, with D tentatively TRBD1 (6 bases). V lost 3 bases and J 5 bases, leaving 8 bases between the germline ends. Germline CDR1 SSHAT, CDR2 FNYEAQ (reference sequence). CDR3 length: 13 amino acids. The CDR3 DNA sequence: TGTGCCAGCAGCTTGGACAGCCACAATGAGCAGTTCTTC. Translation: CASSLDSHNEQFF.

The chain combines TRBV5-1 with TRBJ2-5; 9 positions agree with TRBD2. Per germline, CDR1 SGHRS and CDR2 YFSETQ. The CDR3 consists of 16 residues. The trim removed 3 bases at V and 0 bases at J, leaving 6 bases unmatched. CDR3 sequence: CASSSGLAMYQETQYF. CDR3 DNA sequence: TGCGCCAGCAGCTCCGGACTAGCGATGTACCAAGAGACCCAGTACTTC.

The chain recombines TRBV4-3 with TRBJ2-1; TRBD2 matches at 11 bases. Germline V CDR1 and CDR2: LGHNA, YSLEER. The CDR3 covers 18 residues. V lost 0 bases, J lost 2 bases, and 6 bases stayed unmatched. In nucleotides, the CDR3 is TGCGCCAGCAGCCAAGAAGCGGCGACTAGCGGGGCCTACAATGAGCAGTTCTTC. Its protein product is CASSQEAATSGAYNEQFF.

The genes are TRBV4-1 and TRBJ1-4; D unresolved. The CDR3 contains 12 residues. CDR1 and CDR2 from the germline V gene are MGHRA and YSYEKL. V shed 4 bases and J shed 11 bases, with 11 bases lying between them. The CDR3 DNA sequence: TGCGCCAGCAGCCCCTTAGGGTACAAACTGTTTTTT. Translating it yields CASSPLGYKLFF.

J is TRBJ2-5 and V is TRBV4-2, with D uncertain. Germline V lookup: CDR1 LGHNA, CDR2 YNFKEQ. Between the trimmed V and J ends, which lost 0 bases and 1 base, there was a span of 9 bases. The CDR3 spans 15 residues. The CDR3 region has the DNA TGTGCCAGCAGCCAAGAAGGTGTAATCCAAGAGACCCAGTACTTC. Protein: CASSQEGVIQETQYF.

This sequence joins TRBV7-1 and TRBJ1-4; no clear D gene. TRBV7-1 is assigned to the ORF class and has an uncertain function. The CDR3 sequence is 12 residues long. V shed 4 bases and J shed 10 bases, with 10 bases lying between them. The CDR3 DNA follows: TGTGCCAGCAGCTTAGAGGTTGGAAAACTGTTTTTT. It yields the protein CASSLEVGKLFF.

The chain carries TRBV25-1 and TRBJ2-7; TRBD2 matches 13 bases. Germline V lookup: CDR1 MGHDK, CDR2 SYGVNS. V was clipped by 5 bases and J by 4 bases; unmatched bases: 14. The CDR3 is 18 amino acids. In DNA form, the CDR3 reads TGTGCCAGCAGTAAAGGGACTAGCGGGGCCCATTTTGATTACGAGCAGTACTTC. Translation gives CASSKGTSGAHFDYEQYF.

There are many counts of this clone. The same CDR3 also results from other DNA sequences found in this sample. The genes are TRBV18 and TRBJ2-2; D is possibly TRBD2 (5 bases). Trimming stripped 3 bases from V and 0 bases from J, with 5 bases between. Germline V gives CDR1 KGHSH, CDR2 LQKENI. The CDR3 has 14 residues. This CDR3 is CASSPGANTGELFF. CDR3 coding DNA: TGTGCCAGCTCACCGGGAGCGAACACCGGGGAGCTGTTTTTT.

This chain uses TRBV5-1 with TRBJ2-5; 8 nucleotides agree with TRBD2. There are 19 residues in the CDR3. The V segment lost 2 bases and the J segment 0 bases; nucleotides outside the gene matches: 15. Germline CDR1 is SGHRS and CDR2 is YFSETQ. DNA for the CDR3: TGCGCCAGCAGCTTTTACATAGACGGGACTAGTGGGTACCAAGAGACCCAGTACTTC. As protein: CASSFYIDGTSGYQETQYF.

This clone was detected only a few times. The CDR3 DNA is TGTGCGGACAGGGTTACCAAAAACATTCAGTACTTC. Protein: CADRVTKNIQYF. The chain couples TRBV25-1 to TRBJ2-4, with TRBD1 matching 8 bases. The CDR3 is 12 residues long. Germline-derived CDR1 and CDR2 are MGHDK and SYGVNS. The whole variable domain, remainder taken from reference TRBV25-1 and TRBJ2-4, is EADIYQTPRYLVIGTGKKITLECSQTMGHDKMYWYQQDPGMELHLIHYSYGVNSTEKGDLSSESTVSRIRTEHFPLTLESARPSHTSQYLCADRVTKNIQYFGAGTRLSVL.

V usage is TRBV11-2 and J usage is TRBJ2-7; TRBD1 matches 11 bases. This CDR3 contains 17 residues. Trimming removed 4 bases from V and 3 bases from J; junction bases left unmatched: 11. CDR1 and CDR2 (germline): SGHAT, FQNNGV. The CDR3 region has the DNA TGTGCCAGCAGCTCCTCCGGCCGCGGGACAGGGGGCTACGAGCAGTACTTC. It specifies CASSSSGRGTGGYEQYF.

The rearrangement joins TRBV4-2 to TRBJ2-7, with 11 nucleotides matching TRBD1. The CDR3 consists of 15 residues. Germline CDR1 is LGHNA and CDR2 is YNFKEQ. V lost 4 bases to trimming and J lost 2 bases; unmatched junction nucleotides: 4. In DNA, the CDR3 is TGTGCCAGCAGCCCTGGACAGGGGGCCACCTACGAGCAGTACTTC. As protein: CASSPGQGATYEQYF.

The V gene is TRBV7-2, the J gene TRBJ2-5; 11 bases match TRBD2. Per the germline V gene, CDR1 is SGHTA and CDR2 is FQGNSA. V lost 5 bases to trimming and J lost 5 bases; unmatched junction nucleotides: 10. The CDR3 consists of 16 residues. The CDR3 loop is CASSPIAGGPGETQYF. The DNA of the CDR3 is TGTGCCAGCAGCCCCATAGCGGGAGGGCCGGGTGAGACCCAGTACTTC.

This sequence joins TRBV7-2 and TRBJ2-7, with TRBD1 matching 7 bases. CDR1 and CDR2 from the germline V gene are SGHTA and FQGNSA. J gave up 4 bases and V 2 bases, and 8 bases lay outside the gene matches. This CDR3 comprises 15 residues. The CDR3 region is CASSLRTGTAYEQYF. The CDR3 DNA reads as TGTGCCAGCAGCTTACGGACCGGGACAGCTTACGAGCAGTACTTC.

The J gene is TRBJ1-2, the V gene TRBV5-1; D perhaps matches TRBD1 (6 bases). V lost 4 bases to trimming and J lost 5 bases, with 15 bases between them. This CDR3 is built from 14 residues. Germline assignment: CDR1 SGHRS and CDR2 YFSETQ. CDR3 DNA: TGCGCCAGCAGCGATACACAGGGCCCTTATGGCTACACCTTC. Its protein product is CASSDTQGPYGYTF.

The J gene is TRBJ2-2, the V gene TRBV5-1; the D gene is possibly TRBD1 (6 bases). The CDR3 runs to 14 residues. CDR1 and CDR2 (germline): SGHRS, YFSETQ. The V end was cut by 6 bases, the J end by 1 base, with 10 bases between. This CDR3 reads CASMGTQNTGELFF. The CDR3 DNA is TGCGCCAGCATGGGGACACAGAACACCGGGGAGCTGTTTTTT.

V and J are TRBV7-9 and TRBJ2-1; D is unresolved. CDR3 length: 15 amino acids. V gave up 2 bases and J gave up 0 bases, with 8 bases separating them. Looked up from germline, CDR1 is SEHNR and CDR2 is FQNEAQ (reference sequence). CDR3: CASSLPAYSYNEQFF. The DNA for the CDR3 is TGTGCCAGCAGCTTACCCGCCTACTCCTACAATGAGCAGTTCTTC. The full variable domain, with the rest looked up from reference TRBV7-9 and TRBJ2-1, is DTGVSQNPRHKITKRGQNVTFRCDPISEHNRLYWYRQTLGQGPEFLTYFQNEAQLEKSRLLSDRFSAERPKGSFSTLEIQRTEQGDSAMYLCASSLPAYSYNEQFFGPGTRLTVL.

This rearrangement joins TRBV28 to TRBJ2-7; the D call may be TRBD1 or TRBD2 (5 bases each). Trimming removed 4 bases from V and 4 bases from J, with 20 bases in between. Germline V gives CDR1 MDHEN, CDR2 SYDVKM. This CDR3 is 16 amino acids long. In nucleotides, the CDR3 is TGTGCCAGCAGTTCCGGGACGGACGGCGGTAGGTACGAGCAGTACTTC. As protein: CASSSGTDGGRYEQYF.